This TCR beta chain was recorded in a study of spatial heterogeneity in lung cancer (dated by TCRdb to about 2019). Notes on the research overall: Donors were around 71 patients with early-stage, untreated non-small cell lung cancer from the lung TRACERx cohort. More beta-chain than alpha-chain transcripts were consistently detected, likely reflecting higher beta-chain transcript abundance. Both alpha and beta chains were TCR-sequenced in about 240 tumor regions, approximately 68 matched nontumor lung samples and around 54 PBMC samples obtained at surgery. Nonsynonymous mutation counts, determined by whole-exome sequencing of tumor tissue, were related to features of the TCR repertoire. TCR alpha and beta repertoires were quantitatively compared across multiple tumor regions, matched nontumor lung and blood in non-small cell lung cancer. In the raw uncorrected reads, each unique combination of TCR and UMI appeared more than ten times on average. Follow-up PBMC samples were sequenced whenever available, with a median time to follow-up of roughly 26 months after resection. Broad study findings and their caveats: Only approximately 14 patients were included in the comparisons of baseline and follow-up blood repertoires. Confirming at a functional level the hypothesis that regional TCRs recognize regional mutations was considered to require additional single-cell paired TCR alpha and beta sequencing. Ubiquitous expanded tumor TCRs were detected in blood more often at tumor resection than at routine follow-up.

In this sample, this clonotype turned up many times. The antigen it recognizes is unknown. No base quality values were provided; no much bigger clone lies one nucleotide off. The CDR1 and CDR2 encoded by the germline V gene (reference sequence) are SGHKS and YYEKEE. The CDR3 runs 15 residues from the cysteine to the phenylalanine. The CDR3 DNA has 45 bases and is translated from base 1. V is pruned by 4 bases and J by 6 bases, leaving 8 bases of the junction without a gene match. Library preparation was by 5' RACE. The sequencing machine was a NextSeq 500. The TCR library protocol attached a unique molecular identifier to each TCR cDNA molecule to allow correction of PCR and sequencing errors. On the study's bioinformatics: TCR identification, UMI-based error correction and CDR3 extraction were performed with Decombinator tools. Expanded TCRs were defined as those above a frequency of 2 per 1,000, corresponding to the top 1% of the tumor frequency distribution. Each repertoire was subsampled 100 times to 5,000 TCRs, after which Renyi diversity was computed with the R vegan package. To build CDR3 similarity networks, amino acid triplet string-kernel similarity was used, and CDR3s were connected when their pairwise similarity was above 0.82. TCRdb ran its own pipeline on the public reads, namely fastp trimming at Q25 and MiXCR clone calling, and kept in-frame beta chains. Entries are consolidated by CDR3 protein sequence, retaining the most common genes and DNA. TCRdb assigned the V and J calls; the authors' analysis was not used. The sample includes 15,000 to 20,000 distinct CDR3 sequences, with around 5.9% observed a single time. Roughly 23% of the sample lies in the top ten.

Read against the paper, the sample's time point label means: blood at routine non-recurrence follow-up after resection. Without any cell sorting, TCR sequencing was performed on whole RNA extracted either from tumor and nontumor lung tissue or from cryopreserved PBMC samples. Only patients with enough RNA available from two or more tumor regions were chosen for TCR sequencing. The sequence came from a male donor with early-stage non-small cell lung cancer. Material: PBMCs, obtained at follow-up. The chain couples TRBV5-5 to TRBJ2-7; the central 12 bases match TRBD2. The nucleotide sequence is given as TGTGCCAGCAGCGACCTAGCGGGAGGGCTCAGCGAGCAGTACTTC. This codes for CASSDLAGGLSEQYF. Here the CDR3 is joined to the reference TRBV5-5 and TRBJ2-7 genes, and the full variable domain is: DAGVTQSPTHLIKTRGQQVTLRCSPISGHKSVSWYQQVLGQGPQFIFQYYEKEERGRGNFPDRFSARQFPNYSSELNVNALLLGDSALYLCASSDLAGGLSEQYFGPGTRLTVT.